These T cell receptor beta chains were read from a single sample in a study of shared clonotypes between healthy human individuals. Generated by immunoSEQ multiplex PCR, the TCRdb table keeps only in-frame clones and is missing some. This repertoire shows around 1.5 million clones, around 98% found once; its top ten account for roughly 0.42%. Sequencing was carried out using naive CD4+ T cells sorted from blood. The origin of the receptors is a man aged 30-40 years in good health. CDR3s include the opening cysteine and the closing phenylalanine or tryptophan. The D gene is left open where the match is weak. The size of a clone is reported for some rows only, either as once, few or many, or as a class for expanded clones.

NA	TRBV9	TRBJ1-1	NA	TGTGCCAGCAGCGTTTCCTGGGGGGATGAAGCTTTCTTT	CASSVSWGDEAFF
NA	TRBV19	TRBJ2-1	NA	TGTGCCAGTAGTACCCGGACCCATAACGGGATATACAATGAGCAGTTCTTC	CASSTRTHNGIYNEQFF
TRBD1	TRBV18	TRBJ2-5	NA	TGTGCCAGCTCACCCGGGACAGGGGGTCGGGAGACCCAGTACTTC	CASSPGTGGRETQYF
NA	TRBV5-4	TRBJ2-6	NA	TGTGCCAGCAGCTTGGCCGACAGCTCTGGGGCCAACGTCCTGACTTTC	CASSLADSSGANVLTF
NA	TRBV4-1	TRBJ1-3	NA	TGCGCCAGCAGCCAAGATCTAATGGGGGCAGCTTCTGGAAACACCATATATTTT	CASSQDLMGAASGNTIYF
NA	TRBV14	TRBJ2-7	NA	TGTGCCAGCAGCCTAAGCTCCTACGAGCAGTACTTC	CASSLSSYEQYF
TRBD2	TRBV11-2	TRBJ2-5	NA	TGTGCCAGCAGCCTAATACGGGGAGGGCCTCCAGAGACCCAGTACTTC	CASSLIRGGPPETQYF
NA	TRBV18	TRBJ2-3	NA	TGTGCCAGCTCACCCAAGGTAGCAGGAGTAGGCACAGATACGCAGTATTTT	CASSPKVAGVGTDTQYF
TRBD2	TRBV27	TRBJ2-7	NA	TGTGCCAGCAGTAGGTGGACTAGCCAAGGCGAGCAGTACTTC	CASSRWTSQGEQYF
NA	TRBV18	TRBJ2-7	NA	TGTGCCAGCTCACCAGCCGGGCCCGTGGCCTACGAGCAGTACTTC	CASSPAGPVAYEQYF
TRBD2	TRBV5-3	TRBJ2-7	NA	TGTGCCAGAAGCTTGCTCGAAGGACTAGCGGGAACCTACGAGCAGTACTTC	CARSLLEGLAGTYEQYF
NA	TRBV6-5	TRBJ1-3	NA	TGTGCCAGCAGTTACTCAGGGCAGGGGGGAAACACCATATATTTT	CASSYSGQGGNTIYF
TRBD2	TRBV30	TRBJ2-2	NA	TGTGCCTGGAGTGTACGGCTAGCGGACGGGGAGCTGTTTTTT	CAWSVRLADGELFF
NA	TRBV2	TRBJ2-7	NA	TGTGCCAGCAGAGAGGACACCTACGAGCAGTACTTC	CASREDTYEQYF
TRBD1	TRBV28	TRBJ2-1	NA	TGTGCCAGCAGTCCTGGGACAGGGATGGGCCCCTACAATGAGCAGTTCTTC	CASSPGTGMGPYNEQFF
NA	TRBV7-6	TRBJ1-1	once	TGTGCCAGCAGCTTAAATAGTAAAGGGACCTTCGGGTACACTGAAGCTTTCTTT	CASSLNSKGTFGYTEAFF
TRBD1	TRBV4-1	TRBJ2-1	NA	TGCGCCAGCAGCCCACAGGGGAGCCCCTACAATGAGCAGTTCTTC	CASSPQGSPYNEQFF
TRBD2	TRBV4-1	TRBJ2-1	NA	TGCGCCAGCAGCCAGGGGCTAGCGGGAGTGATCTACAATGAGCAGTTCTTC	CASSQGLAGVIYNEQFF
NA	TRBV5-1	TRBJ1-4	NA	TGCGCCAGCAGCCCGAGGACCGGGACGGAGAATGAAAAACTGTTTTTT	CASSPRTGTENEKLFF
TRBD2	TRBV11-3	TRBJ2-1	NA	TGTGCCAGCAGACAGACTAGCGGGAGTGATGAGCAGTTCTTC	CASRQTSGSDEQFF
TRBD1	TRBV18	TRBJ2-7	NA	TGTGCCAGCTCAGCCGGGACAGGGGACTACGAGCAGTACTTC	CASSAGTGDYEQYF
TRBD1	TRBV4-1	TRBJ1-2	NA	TGCGCCAGCAGCCAGTCACCGGGACAGAACTATGGCTACACCTTC	CASSQSPGQNYGYTF
TRBD2	TRBV5-5	TRBJ2-4	NA	TGTGCCAGCAGCTTGGTTCGGGAGGGCTGGGAGCAAGCCAAAAACATTCAGTACTTC	CASSLVREGWEQAKNIQYF
TRBD1	TRBV6-6	TRBJ2-3	NA	TGTGCCAGCAGTTACGCGGCGGGACAGGGTACGCAGTATTTT	CASSYAAGQGTQYF
TRBD1	TRBV19	TRBJ1-2	once	TGTGCCAGTAGTACTCCGGGACAGGGGCTGTCCGTGAATGGCTACACCTTC	CASSTPGQGLSVNGYTF
TRBD2	TRBV10-2	TRBJ2-7	once	TGCGCCAGCAGTGAGTCGGGACTAGAGAGCTACGAGCAGTACTTC	CASSESGLESYEQYF
TRBD2	TRBV5-1	TRBJ2-1	NA	TGCGCCAGCAGCCGAATCTCCGGGACTAGCGGGAGGGGGGTCCCTCCTGAGCAGTTCTTC	CASSRISGTSGRGVPPEQFF
TRBD2	TRBV5-4	TRBJ2-5	NA	TGTGCCAGCAGCTTTCATAGCGGGATGGGAGAGACCCAGTACTTC	CASSFHSGMGETQYF